The 16 T cell receptor beta chains in this list originate from one sample, sequenced in a study of blood T cell repertoires in COVID-19. The protocol was immunoSEQ multiplex PCR, while the TCRdb copy is restricted to in-frame clones and leaves out a portion. Found here are over 120,000 clones, about 89% of them singletons; the top ten hold approximately 40%. Sequencing was done on a sample of peripheral blood. These receptors came from a man aged 45 to 65 who had recovered from COVID-19.

J is TRBJ2-1 and V is TRBV7-8; 8 bases line up with TRBD2. The CDR3 is 16 amino acids. Germline V lookup: CDR1 SGHVS, CDR2 FQNEAQ. V dropped 4 bases and J dropped 7; count of bases not matched to a gene: 12. The CDR3 spells CASSSIAGSFGNEQFF. The CDR3 bases are TGTGCCAGCAGCTCGATAGCGGGGTCTTTTGGGAATGAGCAGTTCTTC. Based on the CDR3 plus reference TRBV7-8 and TRBJ2-1, the full variable domain is GAGVSQSPRYKVAKRGQDVALRCDPISGHVSLFWYQQALGQGPEFLTYFQNEAQLDKSGLPSDRFFAERPEGSVSTLKIQRTQQEDSAVYLCASSSIAGSFGNEQFFGPGTRLTVL.

The chain is built from TRBV19 and TRBJ2-7, with D possibly being TRBD2 (5 bases). The CDR3 has 13 amino acids. Germline values: CDR1 LNHDA, CDR2 SQIVND (reference sequence). Trimming cost V 6 bases and J 4 bases, with 13 bases left between them. As DNA, the CDR3 is TGTGCCAGTAGCCCCACCCGGGGTTACGAGCAGTACTTC. It is translated as CASSPTRGYEQYF.

The V and J genes are TRBV7-3 and TRBJ2-3; 13 bases map to TRBD2. The junction had 3 bases not matched to a gene; V was cut back by 5 bases and J by 1 base. The CDR3 extends over 16 amino acids. CDR1 is SGHTA and CDR2 is FQGTGA in the germline V gene. The CDR3 DNA reads as TGTGCCAGCAGCACGGGACTAGCGGGACGCACAGATACGCAGTATTTT. It yields the protein CASSTGLAGRTDTQYF.

This clone was recorded a few times. The rearrangement joins TRBV19 to TRBJ1-5; a weak D match, TRBD1 (6 bases). This CDR3 contains 17 residues. V lost 3 bases and J lost 0, with 15 bases in between. Germline CDR1 reads LNHDA; CDR2 reads SQIVND (reference sequence). The CDR3 here is CASSIRPGDYSNQPQHF. The CDR3 DNA reads TGTGCCAGTAGTATCCGGCCAGGGGACTATAGCAATCAGCCCCAGCATTTT.

This chain links TRBV7-6 with TRBJ1-6, with 8 bases aligning to TRBD1. The CDR3 loop spans 16 amino acids. The V gene's germline CDR1 is SGHVS and CDR2 FNYEAQ. The junction had 10 bases not matched to a gene; V was cut back by 5 bases and J by 7 bases. For the CDR3, the DNA is TGTGCCAGCAGCCTCGGGACAGGCAAATACAATTCACCCCTCCACTTT. This translates into CASSLGTGKYNSPLHF.

V gene TRBV5-5 combines with J gene TRBJ2-7, with TRBD1 matching 7 bases. Germline V gene lookup returns CDR1 SGHKS and CDR2 YYEKEE (reference sequence). CDR3 length: 15 residues. Germline trimming cut 0 bases from V and 4 bases from J; bases unmatched to any gene: 7. CDR3 sequence: CASSLAKGARYEQYF. DNA for the CDR3: TGTGCCAGCAGCTTGGCCAAGGGGGCTAGATACGAGCAGTACTTC.

The V call is TRBV11-3, the J call TRBJ2-5, with 10 bases lining up with TRBD2. Germline V gives CDR1 SGHNT, CDR2 YENEEA. CDR3 length equals 16 residues. Trimming cost V 5 bases and J 2 bases; bases outside gene matches: 8. The CDR3 region is CASSEGLAGVQETQYF. In DNA form, the CDR3 reads TGTGCCAGCAGCGAGGGCCTAGCGGGGGTACAAGAGACCCAGTACTTC.

CDR3 bases: TGTGCCAGCAGCTTTGATCGCGCGAACACTGAAGCTTTCTTT. This encodes CASSFDRANTEAFF. The chain joins TRBV7-2 to TRBJ1-1; D not certain. V lost 3 bases to trimming and J lost 1 base, with 9 bases between them. CDR1 and CDR2 from the germline V gene are SGHTA and FQGNSA. This CDR3 has 14 residues. Filled out from reference TRBV7-2 and TRBJ1-1, the complete variable domain reads GAGVSQSPSNKVTEKGKDVELRCDPISGHTALYWYRQSLGQGLEFLIYFQGNSAPDKSGLPSDRFSAERTGGSVSTLTIQRTQQEDSAVYLCASSFDRANTEAFFGQGTRLTVV.

There are many counts of this clone. V is TRBV4-3 and J is TRBJ1-5; 8 nucleotides agree with TRBD1. The germline V gene has CDR1 LGHNA and CDR2 YSLEER. The V segment lost 0 bases and the J segment 5 bases; nucleotides outside the gene matches: 6. The CDR3 is made up of 16 amino acids. The CDR3 DNA reads TGCGCCAGCAGCCAAGATCGGACAGGGATTCATCAGCCCCAGCATTTT. This codes for CASSQDRTGIHQPQHF.

This clone came up once. The chain employs TRBV11-3 and TRBJ2-5, with D unresolved. Germline assignment: CDR1 SGHNT and CDR2 YENEEA. The CDR3 extends over 13 amino acids. V lost 2 bases to trimming and J lost 2 bases, with 6 bases between them. In DNA form, the CDR3 reads TGTGCCAGCAGCTTAAAGCGACAAGAGACCCAGTACTTC. This codes for CASSLKRQETQYF. Full variable domain (outside the CDR3, taken from reference TRBV11-3 and TRBJ2-5): EAGVVQSPRYKIIEKKQPVAFWCNPISGHNTLYWYLQNLGQGPELLIRYENEEAVDDSQLPKDRFSAERLKGVDSTLKIQPAELGDSAVYLCASSLKRQETQYFGPGTRLLVL.

The chain recombines TRBV3-1 (or the pseudogene TRBV3-2) with TRBJ2-3, with 9 bases lining up with TRBD2. This CDR3 is 20 amino acids long. The V and J ends lost 1 base and 4 bases, in that order; junction bases with no gene match: 18. The germline V gene has CDR1 LGHDT and CDR2 YNNKEL (reference sequence). This chain's CDR3 is CASSQAPKIGTSSRSDTQYF. In DNA, the CDR3 is TGTGCCAGCAGCCAAGCCCCCAAGATAGGGACTAGCAGTAGGTCAGATACGCAGTATTTT.

This clone was seen a few times. The genes are TRBV11-3 and TRBJ2-1; TRBD2 aligns across 11 bases. This CDR3 region has 17 residues. J lost 7 bases, V lost 0 bases, and 8 bases had no gene match. Germline V gene lookup returns CDR1 SGHNT and CDR2 YENEEA. The CDR3: CASSLEFLAGGYNEQFF. The CDR3 DNA is TGTGCCAGCAGCTTAGAGTTTTTAGCGGGGGGGTATAATGAGCAGTTCTTC.

This clone was detected only a few times. The chain links TRBV4-3 to TRBJ1-2, with TRBD1 identical over 8 bases. The length of the CDR3 is 18 residues. V shed 0 bases, J shed 0 bases, and the junction held 9 bases outside the gene matches. CDR1 and CDR2 (germline): LGHNA, YSLEER. CDR3 protein: CASSQDQGAGATNYGYTF. The CDR3, as DNA: TGCGCCAGCAGCCAAGATCAGGGGGCAGGGGCAACTAACTATGGCTACACCTTC.

The rearrangement uses TRBV29-1 and TRBJ1-2, with D uncertain. With 3 bases removed from V and 1 base from J, the gap between germline ends came to 9 bases. CDR1 SQVTM and CDR2 ANQGSEA come from the germline V gene. The CDR3 consists of 13 residues. In DNA form, the CDR3 reads TGCAGCGTTGAGGGCGATATTAACTATGGCTACACCTTC. The encoded protein is CSVEGDINYGYTF.

The chain uses TRBV2 and TRBJ1-1, with D possibly being TRBD1 (5 bases). This CDR3 has 17 amino acids. The V gene lost 2 bases and the J gene lost 2 bases, with 18 bases spanning the gap. Germline V gene data show CDR1 as SNHLY and CDR2 as FYNNEI. The CDR3 protein is CASSEKFSRGINTEAFF. The DNA for the CDR3 is TGTGCCAGCAGTGAAAAGTTTTCCCGGGGGATAAACACTGAAGCTTTCTTT.

The chain links TRBV11-2 to TRBJ1-4, with 9 bases that match TRBD1. The CDR3 extends over 16 amino acids. Germline V gene lookup returns CDR1 SGHAT and CDR2 FQNNGV. Unmatched junction bases numbered 6, after V lost 3 bases and J lost 4 bases. The CDR3 DNA reads as TGTGCCAGCAGCTTCTCTCGGACAGGGGTTAATGAAAAACTGTTTTTT. Amino acid sequence: CASSFSRTGVNEKLFF.